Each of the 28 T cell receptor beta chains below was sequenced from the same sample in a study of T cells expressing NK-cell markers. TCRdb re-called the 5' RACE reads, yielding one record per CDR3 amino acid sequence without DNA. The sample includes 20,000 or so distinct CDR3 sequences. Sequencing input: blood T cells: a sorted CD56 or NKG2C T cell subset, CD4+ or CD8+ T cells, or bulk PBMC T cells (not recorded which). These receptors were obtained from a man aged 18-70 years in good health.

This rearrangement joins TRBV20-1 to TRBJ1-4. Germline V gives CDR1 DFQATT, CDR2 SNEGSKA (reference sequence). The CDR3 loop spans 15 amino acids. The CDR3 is CSARGSIATNEKLFF.

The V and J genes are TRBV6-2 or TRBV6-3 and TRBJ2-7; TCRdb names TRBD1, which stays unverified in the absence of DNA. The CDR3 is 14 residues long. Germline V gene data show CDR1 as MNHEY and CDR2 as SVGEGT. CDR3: CASIPRGVYYEQYF.

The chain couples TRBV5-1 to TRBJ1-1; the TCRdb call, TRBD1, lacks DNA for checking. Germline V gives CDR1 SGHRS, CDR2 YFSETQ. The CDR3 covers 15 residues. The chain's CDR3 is CASSLFSTDQGAAFF.

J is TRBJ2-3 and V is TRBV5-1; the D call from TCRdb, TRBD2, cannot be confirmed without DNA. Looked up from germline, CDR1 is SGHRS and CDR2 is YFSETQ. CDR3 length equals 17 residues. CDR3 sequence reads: CASSLASSGAVTDTQYF. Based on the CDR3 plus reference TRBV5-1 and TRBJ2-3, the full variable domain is KAGVTQTPRYLIKTRGQQVTLSCSPISGHRSVSWYQQTPGQGLQFLFEYFSETQRNKGNFPGRFSGRQFSNSRSEMNVSTLELGDSALYLCASSLASSGAVTDTQYFGPGTRLTVL.

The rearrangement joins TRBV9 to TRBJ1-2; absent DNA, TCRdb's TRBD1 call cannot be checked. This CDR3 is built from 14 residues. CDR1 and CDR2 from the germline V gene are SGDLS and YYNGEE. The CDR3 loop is CASSRQGLNYGYTF.

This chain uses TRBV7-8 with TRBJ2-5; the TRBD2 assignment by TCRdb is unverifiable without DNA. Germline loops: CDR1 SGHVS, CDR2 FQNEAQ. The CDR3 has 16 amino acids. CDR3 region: CASSLAFAGGEETQYF.

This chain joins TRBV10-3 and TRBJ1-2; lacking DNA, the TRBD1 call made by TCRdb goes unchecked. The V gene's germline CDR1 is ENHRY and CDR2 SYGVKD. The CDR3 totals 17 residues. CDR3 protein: CAAIAGTGQGTSYGYTF.

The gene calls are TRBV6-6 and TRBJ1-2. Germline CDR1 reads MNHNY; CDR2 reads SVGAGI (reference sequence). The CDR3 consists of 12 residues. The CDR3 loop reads CASSYLNYGYTF.

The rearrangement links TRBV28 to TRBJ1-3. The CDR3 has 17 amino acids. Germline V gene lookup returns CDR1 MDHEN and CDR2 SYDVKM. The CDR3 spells CASISGRADLSGNTIYF.

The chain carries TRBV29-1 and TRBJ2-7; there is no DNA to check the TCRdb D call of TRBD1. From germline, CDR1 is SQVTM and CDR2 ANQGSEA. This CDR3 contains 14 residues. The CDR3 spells CSVGMTGRDYEQYF.

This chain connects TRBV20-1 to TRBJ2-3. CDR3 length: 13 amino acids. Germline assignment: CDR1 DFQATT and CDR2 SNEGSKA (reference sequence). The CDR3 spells CSAEESNTDTQYF.

CDR3 sequence: CATIVGTAGNTIYF. The chain uses TRBV2 and TRBJ1-3; the D gene TCRdb calls, TRBD1, cannot be checked with no DNA. Germline CDR1 SNHLY, CDR2 FYNNEI. The CDR3 totals 14 residues.

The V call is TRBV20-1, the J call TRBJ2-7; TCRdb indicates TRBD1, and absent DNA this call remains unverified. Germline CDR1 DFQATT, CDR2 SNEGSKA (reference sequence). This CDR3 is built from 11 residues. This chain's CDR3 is CSQRTQGRQYF.

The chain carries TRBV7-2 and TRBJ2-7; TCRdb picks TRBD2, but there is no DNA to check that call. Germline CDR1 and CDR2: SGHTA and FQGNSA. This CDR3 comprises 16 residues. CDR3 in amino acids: CASSLEGTSGGYEQYF. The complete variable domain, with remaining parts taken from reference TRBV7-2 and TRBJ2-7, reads GAGVSQSPSNKVTEKGKDVELRCDPISGHTALYWYRQSLGQGLEFLIYFQGNSAPDKSGLPSDRFSAERTGGSVSTLTIQRTQQEDSAVYLCASSLEGTSGGYEQYFGPGTRLTVT.

CDR3 residues: CASSQGTGDYEQYF. J is TRBJ2-7 and V is TRBV4-2; the TCRdb D gene call, TRBD1, has no DNA to confirm it. The CDR3 is 14 residues long. CDR1 and CDR2 (germline): LGHNA, YNFKEQ.

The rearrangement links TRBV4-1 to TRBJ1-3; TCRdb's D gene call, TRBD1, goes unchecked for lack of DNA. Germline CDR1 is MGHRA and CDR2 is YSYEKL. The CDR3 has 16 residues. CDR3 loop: CASSQQQGPSGNTIYF.

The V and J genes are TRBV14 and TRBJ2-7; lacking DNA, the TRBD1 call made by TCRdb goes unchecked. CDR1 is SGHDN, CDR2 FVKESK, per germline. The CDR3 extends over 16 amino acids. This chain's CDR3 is CASSVVTGRNRYEQYF.

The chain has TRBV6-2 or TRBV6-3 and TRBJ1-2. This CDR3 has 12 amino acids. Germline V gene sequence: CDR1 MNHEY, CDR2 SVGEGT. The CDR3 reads CASKGGDYGYTF.

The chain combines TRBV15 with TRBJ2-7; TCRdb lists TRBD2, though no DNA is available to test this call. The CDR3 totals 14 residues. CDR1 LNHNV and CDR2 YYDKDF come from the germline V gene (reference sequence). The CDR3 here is CATSRVISGGKQYF.

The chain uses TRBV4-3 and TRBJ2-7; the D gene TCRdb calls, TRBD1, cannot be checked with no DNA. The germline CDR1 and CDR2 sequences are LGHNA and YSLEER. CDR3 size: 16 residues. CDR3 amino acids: CASSQDLGTGVAEQYF.

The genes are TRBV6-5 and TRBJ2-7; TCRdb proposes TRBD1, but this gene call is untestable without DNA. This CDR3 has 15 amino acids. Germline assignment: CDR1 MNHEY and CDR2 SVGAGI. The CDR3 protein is CASRYGGDGTYEQYF.

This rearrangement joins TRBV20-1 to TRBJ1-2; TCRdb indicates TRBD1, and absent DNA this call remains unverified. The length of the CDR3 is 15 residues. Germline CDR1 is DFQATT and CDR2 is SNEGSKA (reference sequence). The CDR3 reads CSARDPILQGGGYTF.

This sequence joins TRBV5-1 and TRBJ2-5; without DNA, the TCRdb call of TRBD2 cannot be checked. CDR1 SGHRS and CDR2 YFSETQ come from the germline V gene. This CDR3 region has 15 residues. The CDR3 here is CASSQEGLAGPPKYF.

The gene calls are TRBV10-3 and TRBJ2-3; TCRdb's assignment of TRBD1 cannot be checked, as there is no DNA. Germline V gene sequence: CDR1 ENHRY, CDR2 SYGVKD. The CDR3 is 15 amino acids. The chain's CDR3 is CAAGGRRKGGDTQYF.

CDR3: CASRGTTNTGELFF. This chain links TRBV12-3 or TRBV12-4 with TRBJ2-2; TCRdb designates TRBD2, a call that cannot be tested without DNA. This CDR3 spans 14 amino acids.

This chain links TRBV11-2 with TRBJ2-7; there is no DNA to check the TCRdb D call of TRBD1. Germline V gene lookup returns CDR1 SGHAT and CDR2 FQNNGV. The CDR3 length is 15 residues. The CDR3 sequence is CASSLHRDTLYEQYF.

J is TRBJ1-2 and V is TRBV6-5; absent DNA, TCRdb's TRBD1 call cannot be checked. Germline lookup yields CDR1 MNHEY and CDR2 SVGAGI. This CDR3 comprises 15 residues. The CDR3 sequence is CASSYKAWGGYGYTF.

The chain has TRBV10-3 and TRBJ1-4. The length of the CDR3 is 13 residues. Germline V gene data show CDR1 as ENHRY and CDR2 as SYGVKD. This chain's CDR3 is CAASSSPNEKLFF.